The rows below give T cell receptor beta chains drawn from one sample of a study of blood T cell repertoires in COVID-19. TCRdb keeps only in-frame clones here, not all; method: immunoSEQ multiplex PCR. The sample yields 130,000 or so clones, around 86% seen once. The sample was peripheral blood. The source is a human donor in a cohort sampled during active COVID-19. CDR3s include the opening cysteine and the closing phenylalanine or tryptophan. D genes are given only for firm matches. Rows may omit the clone size; those that give it use once, few, many or a size class.

abundance: NA; j_gene: TRBJ2-1; v_gene: TRBV28; d_gene: TRBD2; CDR3aa: CASGASGSFNEQFF; CDR3nt: TGTGCCAGCGGTGCTAGCGGGAGTTTTAATGAGCAGTTCTTC
abundance: NA; j_gene: TRBJ2-1; v_gene: TRBV4-3; d_gene: TRBD1; CDR3aa: CASSQGAGGFYNEQFF; CDR3nt: TGCGCCAGCAGCCAAGGGGCAGGGGGTTTCTACAATGAGCAGTTCTTC
abundance: NA; j_gene: TRBJ1-5; v_gene: TRBV19; d_gene: NA; CDR3aa: CASTLGASINSNQPQHF; CDR3nt: TGTGCCAGTACGCTGGGGGCATCAATAAATAGCAATCAGCCCCAGCATTTT
abundance: NA; j_gene: TRBJ1-2; v_gene: TRBV6-5; d_gene: NA; CDR3aa: CASGEGRAYGGYTF; CDR3nt: TGTGCCAGCGGGGAGGGCAGGGCCTATGGGGGCTACACCTTC
abundance: NA; j_gene: TRBJ2-5; v_gene: TRBV5-8; d_gene: TRBD2; CDR3aa: CASSPGLAGVFQETQYF; CDR3nt: TGTGCCAGCAGCCCTGGACTAGCGGGAGTCTTCCAAGAGACCCAGTACTTC
abundance: once; j_gene: TRBJ2-4; v_gene: TRBV5-1; d_gene: NA; CDR3aa: CASSLSPRGAKNIQYF; CDR3nt: TGCGCCAGCAGCTTGTCCCCTAGAGGGGCCAAAAACATTCAGTACTTC
abundance: NA; j_gene: TRBJ1-1; v_gene: TRBV19; d_gene: TRBD1; CDR3aa: CASSIDRGDDTEAFF; CDR3nt: TGTGCCAGTAGTATCGACAGGGGAGATGACACTGAAGCTTTCTTT
abundance: NA; j_gene: TRBJ2-1; v_gene: TRBV7-9; d_gene: TRBD2; CDR3aa: CASSYSGRGGNEQFF; CDR3nt: TGTGCCAGCAGCTACAGCGGGAGAGGCGGCAATGAGCAGTTCTTC
abundance: NA; j_gene: TRBJ2-3; v_gene: TRBV9; d_gene: NA; CDR3aa: CASSALRGADTQYF; CDR3nt: TGTGCCAGCAGCGCCCTCCGGGGGGCTGATACGCAGTATTTT
abundance: NA; j_gene: TRBJ2-1; v_gene: TRBV4-1; d_gene: TRBD2; CDR3aa: CASSQGLAGRHNEQFF; CDR3nt: TGCGCCAGCAGCCAGGGGCTAGCGGGGAGACACAATGAGCAGTTCTTC
abundance: NA; j_gene: TRBJ2-7; v_gene: TRBV6-2/TRBV6-3; d_gene: TRBD2; CDR3aa: CASSYSSRGLGEQYF; CDR3nt: TGTGCCAGCAGTTACTCGAGCAGGGGACTAGGCGAGCAGTACTTC
abundance: NA; j_gene: TRBJ2-6; v_gene: TRBV19; d_gene: TRBD2; CDR3aa: CASSNSGGSGANVLTF; CDR3nt: TGTGCCAGTAGTAATTCCGGGGGGTCTGGGGCCAACGTCCTGACTTTC
abundance: NA; j_gene: TRBJ2-2; v_gene: TRBV6-4; d_gene: TRBD2; CDR3aa: CASSDSGLAGGPTGELFF; CDR3nt: TGTGCCAGCAGTGACTCGGGACTAGCGGGAGGTCCCACCGGGGAGCTGTTTTTT
abundance: NA; j_gene: TRBJ1-1; v_gene: TRBV7-3; d_gene: TRBD1; CDR3aa: CASRPGQGLGEAFF; CDR3nt: TGTGCCAGCAGGCCCGGACAGGGGTTAGGTGAAGCTTTCTTT
abundance: once; j_gene: TRBJ2-1; v_gene: TRBV7-9; d_gene: TRBD2; CDR3aa: CASSLVLAGGPFLYNEQFF; CDR3nt: TGTGCCAGCAGCTTAGTTTTAGCGGGAGGGCCCTTCCTCTACAATGAGCAGTTCTTC
abundance: NA; j_gene: TRBJ1-5; v_gene: TRBV4-2; d_gene: NA; CDR3aa: CASSPDTGNQPQHF; CDR3nt: TGTGCCAGCAGCCCCGACACGGGCAATCAGCCCCAGCATTTT
abundance: once; j_gene: TRBJ2-3; v_gene: TRBV21-1; d_gene: NA; CDR3aa: CASSPRLAGAGDTQYF; CDR3nt: TGTGCCAGCAGCCCCCGACTAGCGGGAGCAGGAGATACGCAGTATTTT
abundance: NA; j_gene: TRBJ1-6; v_gene: TRBV9; d_gene: TRBD1; CDR3aa: CASSSTGDSPLHF; CDR3nt: TGTGCCAGCAGCTCCACAGGGGATTCACCCCTCCACTTT
abundance: NA; j_gene: TRBJ2-5; v_gene: TRBV5-1; d_gene: TRBD1; CDR3aa: CASSSTGGVGETQYF; CDR3nt: TGCGCCAGCAGCTCTACAGGGGGCGTCGGGGAGACCCAGTACTTC
abundance: NA; j_gene: TRBJ2-3; v_gene: TRBV27; d_gene: NA; CDR3aa: CASSWGTPRTDTQYF; CDR3nt: TGTGCCAGCAGTTGGGGGACTCCTCGCACAGATACGCAGTATTTT
abundance: NA; j_gene: TRBJ2-2; v_gene: TRBV30; d_gene: TRBD1; CDR3aa: CAWSRDRVVTGELFF; CDR3nt: TGTGCCTGGTCTAGGGACAGGGTAGTAACCGGGGAGCTGTTTTTT
abundance: NA; j_gene: TRBJ2-7; v_gene: TRBV25-1; d_gene: TRBD2; CDR3aa: CASSDSGNHYEQYF; CDR3nt: TGTGCCAGCAGTGATAGCGGGAACCACTACGAGCAGTACTTC
abundance: once; j_gene: TRBJ2-2; v_gene: TRBV28; d_gene: TRBD2; CDR3aa: CASSLSGINTGELFF; CDR3nt: TGTGCCAGCAGTTTAAGCGGGATAAACACCGGGGAGCTGTTTTTT
abundance: NA; j_gene: TRBJ1-1; v_gene: TRBV19; d_gene: NA; CDR3aa: CASNLRGNTEAFF; CDR3nt: TGTGCCAGTAACCTGCGGGGGAACACTGAAGCTTTCTTT
abundance: NA; j_gene: TRBJ2-5; v_gene: TRBV9; d_gene: NA; CDR3aa: CASSVEGRRNGETQYF; CDR3nt: TGTGCCAGCAGCGTAGAAGGGAGGCGAAACGGAGAGACCCAGTACTTC
abundance: NA; j_gene: TRBJ2-7; v_gene: TRBV5-4; d_gene: NA; CDR3aa: CASSLDLRSSYEQYF; CDR3nt: TGTGCCAGCAGCTTGGATTTGAGGAGCTCCTACGAGCAGTACTTC
abundance: once; j_gene: TRBJ1-2; v_gene: TRBV24-1; d_gene: TRBD1; CDR3aa: CATSDRTGGPNYGYTF; CDR3nt: TGTGCCACCAGTGATAGGACAGGCGGACCTAACTATGGCTACACCTTC
abundance: NA; j_gene: TRBJ2-7; v_gene: TRBV3-1/TRBV3-2; d_gene: TRBD1; CDR3aa: CASSQNNRGGQFLYEQYF; CDR3nt: TGTGCCAGCAGCCAGAACAATAGAGGGGGACAGTTCCTCTACGAGCAGTACTTC
abundance: NA; j_gene: TRBJ2-5; v_gene: TRBV3-1/TRBV3-2; d_gene: NA; CDR3aa: CASSRGAGEETQYF; CDR3nt: TGTGCCAGCTCCCGAGGGGCAGGGGAAGAGACCCAGTACTTC
abundance: few; j_gene: TRBJ2-2; v_gene: TRBV28; d_gene: TRBD1; CDR3aa: CATGTGGTGELFF; CDR3nt: TGTGCCACTGGGACAGGGGGGACCGGGGAGCTGTTTTTT
abundance: NA; j_gene: TRBJ1-2; v_gene: TRBV19; d_gene: NA; CDR3aa: CASSTGYPLGYTF; CDR3nt: TGTGCCAGTAGTACAGGGTATCCTCTTGGCTACACCTTC